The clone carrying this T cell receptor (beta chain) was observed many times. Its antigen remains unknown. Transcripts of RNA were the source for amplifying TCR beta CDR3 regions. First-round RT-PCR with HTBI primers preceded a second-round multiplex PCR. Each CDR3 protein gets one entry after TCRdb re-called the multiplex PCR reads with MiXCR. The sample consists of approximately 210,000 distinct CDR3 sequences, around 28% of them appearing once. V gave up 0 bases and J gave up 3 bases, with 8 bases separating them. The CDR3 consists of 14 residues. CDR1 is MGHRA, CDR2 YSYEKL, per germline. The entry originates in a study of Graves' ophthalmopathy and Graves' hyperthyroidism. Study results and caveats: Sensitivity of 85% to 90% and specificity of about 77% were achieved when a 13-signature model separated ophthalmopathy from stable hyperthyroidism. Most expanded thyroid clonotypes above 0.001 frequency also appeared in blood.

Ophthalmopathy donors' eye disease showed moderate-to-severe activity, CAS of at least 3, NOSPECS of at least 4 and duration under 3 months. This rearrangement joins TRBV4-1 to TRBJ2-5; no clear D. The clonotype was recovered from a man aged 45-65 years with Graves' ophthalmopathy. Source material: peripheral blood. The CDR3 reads CASSQEEREETQYF. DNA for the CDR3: TGCGCCAGCAGCCAAGAAGAAAGGGAAGAGACCCAGTACTTC.